The 25 T cell receptor beta chains given below trace back to one sample, sequenced in a study of cytomegalovirus exposure and HLA in healthy donors. PCR involved 60 Vbeta and 13 Jbeta primers. Repertoires were generated with immunoSEQ multiplex PCR, while TCRdb's copy carries only in-frame clones and drops some. The top ten hold around 3.1% of the sample, which has 150,000 to 200,000 clones, 60% to 85% seen once. Sequenced: PBMCs. The receptors stem from a female donor in good health and CMV-seronegative.

This clone has a single count. V and J are TRBV5-5 and TRBJ1-1; D may be TRBD1 (5 bases). V gave up 0 bases and J gave up 1 base, with 7 bases separating them. This CDR3 is 14 amino acids long. Germline CDR1 reads SGHKS; CDR2 reads YYEKEE (reference sequence). The CDR3 coding sequence is TGTGCCAGCAGCTTGGCCAGGGCGAACACTGAAGCTTTCTTT. Translating it yields CASSLARANTEAFF.

The genes are TRBV7-3 and TRBJ1-1, with D possibly being TRBD1 (6 bases). The CDR3 has 14 residues. V lost 1 base and J 1 base, leaving 7 bases between the germline ends. CDR1 SGHTA and CDR2 FQGTGA come from the germline V gene. CDR3 residues: CASSLNRANTEAFF. In DNA, the CDR3 is TGTGCCAGCAGCTTAAACAGGGCGAACACTGAAGCTTTCTTT.

Here the CDR3 DNA reads TGTGCCAGCAGCTTACGGGAATCAAGCTCCTACGAGCAGTACTTC. Amino acids: CASSLRESSSYEQYF. The V call is TRBV7-9, the J call TRBJ2-7, with a possible D match to TRBD2 (5 bases). The CDR3 has 15 amino acids. Trimming removed 2 bases from V and 0 bases from J, with 11 bases in between. Germline values: CDR1 SEHNR, CDR2 FQNEAQ (reference sequence).

This chain connects TRBV19 to TRBJ2-5; D perhaps matches TRBD2 (5 bases). The CDR3 loop spans 14 amino acids. Germline loops: CDR1 LNHDA, CDR2 SQIVND (reference sequence). V shed 1 base and J shed 5 bases, with 11 bases lying between them. The CDR3 coding sequence is TGTGCCAGTAGTATAGTCCTAGCCAGCGAGACCCAGTACTTC. Amino acids: CASSIVLASETQYF.

The V call is TRBV5-6, the J call TRBJ2-7; no firm D call. V was clipped by 0 bases and J by 0 bases, with 10 bases between them. Germline CDR1 is SGHDT and CDR2 is YYEEEE. The CDR3 has 15 residues. CDR3: CASSLESARSYEQYF. Written as DNA, the CDR3 is TGTGCCAGCAGCTTGGAAAGCGCCCGCTCCTACGAGCAGTACTTC.

This clone showed up just a few times. The V call is TRBV29-1, the J call TRBJ2-2; 10 bases align to TRBD2. After removal of 6 bases from V and 6 bases from J, the junction contained 10 bases not matched to a gene. This CDR3 has 15 amino acids. CDR1 is SQVTM and CDR2 is ANQGSEA in the germline V gene. The CDR3 is CSVSGTSEGSGELFF. Written as DNA, the CDR3 is TGCAGCGTGTCCGGGACTAGCGAGGGTTCCGGGGAGCTGTTTTTT.

Points on this clone: A read error may account for a junction end that differs from germline. The chain recombines TRBV7-9 with TRBJ1-3; D is unresolved. CDR3 size: 15 residues. The germline CDR1 and CDR2 sequences are SEHNR and FQNEAQ (reference sequence). The CDR3 DNA sequence: TGTTCCAGCAGCTCACAGCTCACTTCTGGAAACACCATATATTTT. Translated, it gives CSSSSQLTSGNTIYF.

The chain carries TRBV5-1 and TRBJ1-1, with TRBD1 matching over 9 bases. Germline lookup yields CDR1 SGHRS and CDR2 YFSETQ. V gave up 4 bases and J gave up 2 bases; unmatched junction bases: 9. The CDR3 contains 16 residues. The CDR3 nucleotides read TGCGCCAGCAGCGCGGGACAGGGAGGGGTAAACACTGAAGCTTTCTTT. Translation gives CASSAGQGGVNTEAFF. Complete variable domain (other parts from reference TRBV5-1 and TRBJ1-1): KAGVTQTPRYLIKTRGQQVTLSCSPISGHRSVSWYQQTPGQGLQFLFEYFSETQRNKGNFPGRFSGRQFSNSRSEMNVSTLELGDSALYLCASSAGQGGVNTEAFFGQGTRLTVV.

V usage is TRBV11-2 and J usage is TRBJ2-3; D possibly corresponds to TRBD2 (6 bases). Deletions cut 5 bases from V and 5 bases from J, with 11 bases between. This CDR3 spans 13 amino acids. Germline V gene lookup returns CDR1 SGHAT and CDR2 FQNNGV. The CDR3: CASSLGSVDTQYF. Here the CDR3 DNA reads TGTGCCAGCAGCCTCGGGAGTGTAGATACGCAGTATTTT. Combining the CDR3 with reference TRBV11-2 and TRBJ2-3 gives the whole variable domain EAGVAQSPRYKIIEKRQSVAFWCNPISGHATLYWYQQILGQGPKLLIQFQNNGVVDDSQLPKDRFSAERLKGVDSTLKIQPAKLEDSAVYLCASSLGSVDTQYFGPGTRLTVL.

The chain joins TRBV5-1 to TRBJ1-5; a possible D gene is TRBD1 (5 bases). The CDR3 runs to 15 residues. Germline V gene data show CDR1 as SGHRS and CDR2 as YFSETQ. Trimming took off 1 base at V and 1 base at J, with 9 bases between the two ends. The CDR3 nucleotides are TGCGCCAGCAGCTTGACAGGAAACAGCAATCAGCCCCAGCATTTT. This encodes CASSLTGNSNQPQHF.

The chain links TRBV7-9 to TRBJ2-6, with D possibly TRBD2 on 6 matching bases. There are 18 residues in the CDR3. Trimming pared 3 bases from V and 1 base from J, leaving 16 bases between. Per germline, CDR1 SEHNR and CDR2 FQNEAQ (reference sequence). The CDR3 region has the DNA TGTGCCAGCAGCTTGGGGAGGAGTTCTATGTCTGGGGCCAACGTCCTGACTTTC. Translated: CASSLGRSSMSGANVLTF.

The rearrangement joins TRBV30 to TRBJ1-4; D gene unclear. Germline V gene lookup returns CDR1 GTSNPN and CDR2 SVGIG (reference sequence). CDR3 length: 13 residues. V lost 0 bases and J lost 8, with 10 bases in between. The CDR3 protein is CAWSVNTNEKLFF. Here the CDR3 DNA reads TGTGCCTGGAGTGTAAACACCAACGAAAAACTGTTTTTT.

This chain uses TRBV7-2 with TRBJ1-5; no clear D. The V gene lost 2 bases and the J gene lost 5 bases, with 7 bases spanning the gap. In germline, CDR1 is SGHTA, CDR2 FQGNSA. This CDR3 is built from 13 residues. The CDR3 spells CASSLNPDQPQHF. Here the CDR3 DNA reads TGTGCCAGCAGCTTAAATCCCGATCAGCCCCAGCATTTT.

The chain recombines TRBV18 with TRBJ1-5; 8 bases are shared with TRBD1. V gave up 5 bases and J gave up 3 bases; unmatched junction bases: 9. Germline V lookup: CDR1 KGHSH, CDR2 LQKENI. The CDR3 totals 16 residues. CDR3 sequence reads: CASSSSGQGLNQPQHF. CDR3 bases: TGTGCCAGCTCATCATCCGGACAGGGCCTCAATCAGCCCCAGCATTTT.

The V and J genes are TRBV27 and TRBJ2-7; 11 bases match TRBD2. This CDR3 has 14 amino acids. With 5 bases clipped from V and 6 bases from J, the junction kept 6 bases outside the gene matches. The V gene's germline CDR1 is MNHEY and CDR2 SMNVEV (reference sequence). The CDR3 bases are TGTGCCAGCAGTCAGACTAGCGGGGAAACCGAGCAGTACTTC. Protein product: CASSQTSGETEQYF.

The chain uses TRBV4-1 and TRBJ2-5, with D tentatively TRBD1 (5 bases). Germline V gene sequence: CDR1 MGHRA, CDR2 YSYEKL. Trimming took off 0 bases at V and 1 base at J, with 15 bases between the two ends. This CDR3 has 17 amino acids. The DNA for the CDR3 is TGCGCCAGCAGCCAAGATAAAACAGGAACGATCCAAGAGACCCAGTACTTC. The encoded protein is CASSQDKTGTIQETQYF.

The genes are TRBV4-1 and TRBJ2-3, with D possibly matching TRBD2 (5 bases). Per the germline V gene, CDR1 is MGHRA and CDR2 is YSYEKL. Trimming shortened V by 0 bases and J by 4 bases, and 8 bases separated the two germline ends. This CDR3 has 14 residues. CDR3 nucleotides: TGCGCCAGCAGCCAAGATCCGCGGGCAGATACGCAGTATTTT. It specifies CASSQDPRADTQYF.

The gene calls are TRBV5-5 and TRBJ1-1; TRBD1 matches 7 bases. CDR1 and CDR2 from the germline V gene are SGHKS and YYEKEE (reference sequence). Trimming at V came to 4 bases and at J to 0 bases, leaving 9 bases not matched to a gene. This CDR3 contains 16 residues. The CDR3: CASSLQTGRMNTEAFF. CDR3 nucleotides: TGTGCCAGCAGCCTACAGACAGGGAGGATGAACACTGAAGCTTTCTTT.

This clone occurred a few times. The chain uses TRBV9 and TRBJ1-2, with D tentatively TRBD1 (6 bases). CDR3 length equals 12 residues. Trimming stripped 0 bases from V and 12 bases from J, with 12 bases between. Germline V gives CDR1 SGDLS, CDR2 YYNGEE. In DNA form, the CDR3 reads TGTGCCAGCAGCGTAGATGGGGGCCCGAACACCTTC. Protein product: CASSVDGGPNTF.

This chain connects TRBV30 to TRBJ1-5, with 7 bases that match TRBD1. V shed 2 bases and J 5 bases; nucleotides not matched to a gene: 12. This CDR3 has 16 residues. The V gene's germline CDR1 is GTSNPN and CDR2 SVGIG (reference sequence). CDR3 sequence reads: CAWSIGDRDRDQPQHF. DNA for the CDR3: TGTGCCTGGAGTATAGGGGACCGGGACAGAGATCAGCCCCAGCATTTT.

The chain couples TRBV27 to TRBJ1-2; D unresolved. The CDR3 totals 14 residues. The germline V gene has CDR1 MNHEY and CDR2 SMNVEV (reference sequence). The V gene lost 0 bases and the J gene lost 8 bases, with 13 bases spanning the gap. The CDR3 here is CASSLSEMSEGYTF. CDR3 in DNA: TGTGCCAGCAGTTTATCTGAGATGTCTGAAGGCTACACCTTC.

The chain links TRBV9 to TRBJ2-2; TRBD2 matches 7 bases. This CDR3 is built from 14 residues. The V and J ends lost 7 bases and 1 base, in that order; junction bases with no gene match: 4. CDR1 is SGDLS, CDR2 YYNGEE, per germline. CDR3 nucleotide sequence: TGTGCCAGCGGGACTACCTTGAACACCGGGGAGCTGTTTTTT. Translating gives CASGTTLNTGELFF.

This chain joins TRBV5-1 and TRBJ2-5; D might be TRBD2 (6 bases). V dropped 2 bases and J dropped 2 bases, with 13 bases sitting between them. The germline V gene has CDR1 SGHRS and CDR2 YFSETQ. This CDR3 is 15 amino acids long. CDR3 region: CASSLFAGSQETQYF. The DNA of the CDR3 is TGCGCCAGCAGCTTATTTGCGGGGAGTCAAGAGACCCAGTACTTC.

This clone was recorded a few times. V and J are TRBV18 and TRBJ1-1; tentatively, D is TRBD1 (5 bases). The V gene lost 1 base and the J gene lost 8 bases, with 8 bases spanning the gap. Germline CDR1 is KGHSH and CDR2 is LQKENI. The CDR3 consists of 12 residues. CDR3 loop: CASSPRGGEAFF. The DNA of the CDR3 is TGTGCCAGCTCACCACGCGGGGGGGAAGCTTTCTTT.

This chain connects TRBV5-4 to TRBJ2-7; tentatively, D is TRBD2 (6 bases). Germline V gene lookup returns CDR1 SGHNT and CDR2 YYREEE (reference sequence). This CDR3 is built from 16 residues. Trimming took 4 bases from V and 1 from J, leaving 18 bases between them. The DNA of the CDR3 is TGTGCCAGCAGCCCGAGTGTGGGACTTACGTCCTACGAGCAGTACTTC. This translates into CASSPSVGLTSYEQYF.